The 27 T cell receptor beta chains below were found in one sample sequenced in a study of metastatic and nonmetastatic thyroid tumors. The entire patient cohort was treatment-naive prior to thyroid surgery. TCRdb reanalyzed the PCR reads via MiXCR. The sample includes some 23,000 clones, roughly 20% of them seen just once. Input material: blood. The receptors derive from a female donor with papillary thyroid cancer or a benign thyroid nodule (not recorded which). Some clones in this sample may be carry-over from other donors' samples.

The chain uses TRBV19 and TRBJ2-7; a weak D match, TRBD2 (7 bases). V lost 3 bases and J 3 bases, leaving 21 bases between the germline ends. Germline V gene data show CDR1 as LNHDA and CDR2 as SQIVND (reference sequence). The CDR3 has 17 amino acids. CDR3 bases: TGTGCCAGTAGTATGGGGGGGCAATCGACCGCCCGCTACGAGCAGTACTTC. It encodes CASSMGGQSTARYEQYF.

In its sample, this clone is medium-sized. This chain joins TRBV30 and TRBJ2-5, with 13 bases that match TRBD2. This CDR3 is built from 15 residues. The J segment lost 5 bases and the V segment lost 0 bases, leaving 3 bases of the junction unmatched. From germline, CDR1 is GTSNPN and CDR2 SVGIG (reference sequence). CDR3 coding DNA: TGTGCCTGGAGTGTCGGACTAGCGGGAGTCGAGACCCAGTACTTC. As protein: CAWSVGLAGVETQYF.

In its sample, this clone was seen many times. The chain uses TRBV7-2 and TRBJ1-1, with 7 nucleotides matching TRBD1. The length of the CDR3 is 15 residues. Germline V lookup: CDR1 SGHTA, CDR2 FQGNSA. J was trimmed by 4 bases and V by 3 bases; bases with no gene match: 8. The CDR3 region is CASSFFQGGLTEAFF. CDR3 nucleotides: TGTGCCAGCAGCTTTTTCCAGGGGGGCCTCACTGAAGCTTTCTTT.

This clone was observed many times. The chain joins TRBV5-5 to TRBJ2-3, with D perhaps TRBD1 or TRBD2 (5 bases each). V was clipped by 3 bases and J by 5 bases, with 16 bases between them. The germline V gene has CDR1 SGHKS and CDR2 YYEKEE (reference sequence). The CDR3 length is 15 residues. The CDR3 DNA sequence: TGTGCCAGCAGCTGGGGACGGAGCCGCGTAGATACGCAGTATTTT. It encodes CASSWGRSRVDTQYF.

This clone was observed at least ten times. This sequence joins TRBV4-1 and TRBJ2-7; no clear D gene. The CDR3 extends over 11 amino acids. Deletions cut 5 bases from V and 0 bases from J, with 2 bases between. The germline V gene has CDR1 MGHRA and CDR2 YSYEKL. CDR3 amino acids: CASSSSYEQYF. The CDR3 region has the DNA TGCGCCAGCAGCTCCTCCTACGAGCAGTACTTC.

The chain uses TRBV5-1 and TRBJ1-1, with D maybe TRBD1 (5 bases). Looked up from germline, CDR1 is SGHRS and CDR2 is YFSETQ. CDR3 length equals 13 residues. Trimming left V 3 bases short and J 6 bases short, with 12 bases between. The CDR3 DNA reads TGCGCCAGCAGCTCCAGGGTCCTGGCTGAAGCTTTCTTT. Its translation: CASSSRVLAEAFF. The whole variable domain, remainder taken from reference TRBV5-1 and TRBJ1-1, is KAGVTQTPRYLIKTRGQQVTLSCSPISGHRSVSWYQQTPGQGLQFLFEYFSETQRNKGNFPGRFSGRQFSNSRSEMNVSTLELGDSALYLCASSSRVLAEAFFGQGTRLTVV.

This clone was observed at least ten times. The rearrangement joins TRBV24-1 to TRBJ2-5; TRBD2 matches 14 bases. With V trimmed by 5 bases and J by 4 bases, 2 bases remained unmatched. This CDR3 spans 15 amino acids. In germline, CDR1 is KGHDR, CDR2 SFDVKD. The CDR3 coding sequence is TGTGCCACCAGTGCGGGACTAGCGGGAGCAGAGACCCAGTACTTC. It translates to CATSAGLAGAETQYF.

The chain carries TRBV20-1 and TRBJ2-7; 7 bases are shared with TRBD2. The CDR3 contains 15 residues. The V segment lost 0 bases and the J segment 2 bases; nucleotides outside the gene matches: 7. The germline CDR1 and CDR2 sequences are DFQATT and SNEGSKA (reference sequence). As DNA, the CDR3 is TGCAGTGCTAGAGATTGTCTAGCGGAGGCCTACGAGCAGTACTTC. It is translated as CSARDCLAEAYEQYF.

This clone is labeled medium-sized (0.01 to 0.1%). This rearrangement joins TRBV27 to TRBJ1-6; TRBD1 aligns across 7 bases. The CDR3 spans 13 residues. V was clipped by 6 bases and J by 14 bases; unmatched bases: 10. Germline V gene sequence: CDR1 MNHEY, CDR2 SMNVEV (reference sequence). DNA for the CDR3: TGTGCCAGCAGCTACCAATGGCAGGGGGCCCTCCACTTT. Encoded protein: CASSYQWQGALHF.

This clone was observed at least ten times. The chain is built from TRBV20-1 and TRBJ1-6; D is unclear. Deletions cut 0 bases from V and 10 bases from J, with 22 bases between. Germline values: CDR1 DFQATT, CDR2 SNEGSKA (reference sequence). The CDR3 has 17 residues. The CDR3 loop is CSARELFGDMRSSPLHF. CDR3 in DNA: TGCAGTGCTAGAGAACTTTTTGGTGACATGAGGTCCTCACCCCTCCACTTT.

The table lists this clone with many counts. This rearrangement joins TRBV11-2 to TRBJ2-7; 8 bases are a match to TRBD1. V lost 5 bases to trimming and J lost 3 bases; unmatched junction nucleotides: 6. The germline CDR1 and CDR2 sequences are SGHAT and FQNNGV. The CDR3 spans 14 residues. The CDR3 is CASSTDRVDYEQYF. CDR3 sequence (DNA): TGTGCCAGCAGCACGGACAGGGTTGACTACGAGCAGTACTTC.

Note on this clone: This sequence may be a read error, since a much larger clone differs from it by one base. CDR3 sequence reads: CASSQDGGGRETQYF. The CDR3 region has the DNA TGTGCCAGCAGCCAAGATGGGGGGGGCAGAGAGACCCAGTACTTC. This chain connects TRBV3-1 to TRBJ2-5; TRBD2 might be the D (7 bases). With 0 bases removed from V and 4 bases from J, the gap between germline ends came to 12 bases. Germline assignment: CDR1 LGHDT and CDR2 YNNKEL (reference sequence). The CDR3 consists of 15 residues.

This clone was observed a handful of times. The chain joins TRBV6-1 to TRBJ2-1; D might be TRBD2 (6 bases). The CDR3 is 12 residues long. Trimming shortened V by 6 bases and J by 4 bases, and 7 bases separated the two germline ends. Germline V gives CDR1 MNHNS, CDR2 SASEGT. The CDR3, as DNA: TGTGCCAGCAGGGCGGGGTACAATGAGCAGTTCTTC. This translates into CASRAGYNEQFF.

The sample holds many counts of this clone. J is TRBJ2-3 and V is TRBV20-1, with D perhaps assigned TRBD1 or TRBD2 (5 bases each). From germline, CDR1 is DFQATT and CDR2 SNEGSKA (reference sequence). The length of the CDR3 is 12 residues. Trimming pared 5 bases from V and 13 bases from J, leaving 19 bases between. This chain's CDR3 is CSAATNGTGKYF. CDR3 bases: TGCAGTGCTGCTACGAACGGGACGGGGAAGTATTTT.

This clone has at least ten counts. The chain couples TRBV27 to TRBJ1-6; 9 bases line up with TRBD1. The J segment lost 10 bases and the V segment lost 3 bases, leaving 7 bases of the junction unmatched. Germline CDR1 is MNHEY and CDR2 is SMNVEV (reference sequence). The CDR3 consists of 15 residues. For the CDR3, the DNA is TGTGCCAGCAGTTTGGACAGGGGCCCTGTGTCACCCCTCCACTTT. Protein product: CASSLDRGPVSPLHF.

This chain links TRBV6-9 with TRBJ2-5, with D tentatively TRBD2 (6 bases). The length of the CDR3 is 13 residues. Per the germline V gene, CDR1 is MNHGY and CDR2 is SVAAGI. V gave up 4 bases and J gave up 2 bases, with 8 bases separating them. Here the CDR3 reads CASSLADQETQYF. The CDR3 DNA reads TGTGCCAGCAGTTTAGCGGATCAAGAGACCCAGTACTTC.

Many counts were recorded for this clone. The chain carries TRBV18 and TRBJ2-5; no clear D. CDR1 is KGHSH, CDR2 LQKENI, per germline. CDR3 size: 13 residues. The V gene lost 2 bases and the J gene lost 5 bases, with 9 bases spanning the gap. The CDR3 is CASSPRDGETQYF. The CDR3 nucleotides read TGTGCCAGCTCACCAAGAGACGGGGAGACCCAGTACTTC.

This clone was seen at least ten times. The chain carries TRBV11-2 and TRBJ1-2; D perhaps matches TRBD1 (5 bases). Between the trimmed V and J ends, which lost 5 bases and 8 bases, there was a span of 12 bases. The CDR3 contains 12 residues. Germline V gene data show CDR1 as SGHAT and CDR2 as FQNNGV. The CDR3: CASSPPGLGYTF. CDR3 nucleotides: TGTGCCAGCAGCCCCCCAGGGCTGGGCTACACCTTC.

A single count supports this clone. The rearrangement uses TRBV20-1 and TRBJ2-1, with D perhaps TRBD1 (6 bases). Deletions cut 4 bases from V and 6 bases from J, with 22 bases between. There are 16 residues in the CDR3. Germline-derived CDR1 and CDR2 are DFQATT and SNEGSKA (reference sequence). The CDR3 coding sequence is TGCAGTGCTAAAGGGCCAGGGGCAGGTGATATCAATGAGCAGTTCTTC. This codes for CSAKGPGAGDINEQFF.

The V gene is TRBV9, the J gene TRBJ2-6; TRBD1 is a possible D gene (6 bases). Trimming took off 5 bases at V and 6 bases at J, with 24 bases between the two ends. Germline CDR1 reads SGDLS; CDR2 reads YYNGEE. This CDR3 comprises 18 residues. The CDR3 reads CASSPGTNPNLVANVLTF. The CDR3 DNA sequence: TGTGCCAGCAGTCCTGGGACAAACCCAAATTTGGTGGCCAACGTCCTGACTTTC.

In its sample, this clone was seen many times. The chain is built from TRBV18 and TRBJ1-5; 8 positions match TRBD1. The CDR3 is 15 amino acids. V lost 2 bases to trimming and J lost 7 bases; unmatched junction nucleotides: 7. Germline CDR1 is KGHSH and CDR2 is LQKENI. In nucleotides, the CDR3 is TGTGCCAGCTCACCAGGGAATCAGGGGGCCCAGCCCCAGCATTTT. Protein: CASSPGNQGAQPQHF.

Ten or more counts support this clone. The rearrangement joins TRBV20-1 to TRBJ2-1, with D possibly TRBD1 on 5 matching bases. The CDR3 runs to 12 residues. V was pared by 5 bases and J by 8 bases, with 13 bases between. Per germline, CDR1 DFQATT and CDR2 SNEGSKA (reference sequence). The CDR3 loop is CSAGAEIHEQFF. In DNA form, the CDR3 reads TGCAGTGCTGGGGCCGAGATACATGAGCAGTTCTTC.

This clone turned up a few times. The CDR3 region is CASSPPTSGTASNSPLHF. The CDR3 nucleotides are TGTGCCAGCAGTCCTCCTACTTCCGGGACAGCCTCTAATTCACCCCTCCACTTT. V and J are TRBV28 and TRBJ1-6; 7 nucleotides match TRBD1. The CDR3 sequence is 18 residues long. Germline trimming cut 5 bases from V and 6 bases from J; bases unmatched to any gene: 16. Germline V lookup: CDR1 MDHEN, CDR2 SYDVKM. Full variable domain (rest looked up from reference TRBV28 and TRBJ1-6): DVKVTQSSRYLVKRTGEKVFLECVQDMDHENMFWYRQDPGLGLRLIYFSYDVKMKEKGDIPEGYSVSREKKERFSLILESASTNQTSMYLCASSPPTSGTASNSPLHFGNGTRLTVT.

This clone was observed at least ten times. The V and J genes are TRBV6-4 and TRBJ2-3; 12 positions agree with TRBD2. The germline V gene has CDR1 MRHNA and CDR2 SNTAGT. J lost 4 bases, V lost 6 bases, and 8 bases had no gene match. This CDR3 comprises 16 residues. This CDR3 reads CASRVTSGRSPDTQYF. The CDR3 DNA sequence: TGTGCCAGCAGAGTAACTAGCGGGAGGTCGCCAGATACGCAGTATTTT.

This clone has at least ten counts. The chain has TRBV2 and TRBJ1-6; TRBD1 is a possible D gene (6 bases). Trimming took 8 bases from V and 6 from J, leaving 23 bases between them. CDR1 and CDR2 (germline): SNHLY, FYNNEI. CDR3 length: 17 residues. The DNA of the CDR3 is TGTGCCAGCCGAGGTGGGACACCCGAACCAAGTAATTCACCCCTCCACTTT. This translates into CASRGGTPEPSNSPLHF. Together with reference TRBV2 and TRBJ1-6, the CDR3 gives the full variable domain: EPEVTQTPSHQVTQMGQEVILRCVPISNHLYFYWYRQILGQKVEFLVSFYNNEISEKSEIFDDQFSVERPDGSNFTLKIRSTKLEDSAMYFCASRGGTPEPSNSPLHFGNGTRLTVT.

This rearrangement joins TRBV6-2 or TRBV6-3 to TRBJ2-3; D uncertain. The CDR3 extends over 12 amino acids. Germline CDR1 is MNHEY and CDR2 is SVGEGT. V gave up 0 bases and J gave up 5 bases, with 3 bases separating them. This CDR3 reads CASSYSKDTQYF. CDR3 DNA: TGTGCCAGCAGTTACTCGAAAGATACGCAGTATTTT.

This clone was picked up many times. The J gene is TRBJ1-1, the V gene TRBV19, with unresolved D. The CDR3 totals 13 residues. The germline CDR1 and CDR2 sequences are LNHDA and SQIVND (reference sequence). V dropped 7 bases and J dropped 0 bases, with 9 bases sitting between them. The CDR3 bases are TGTGCCAGTATGCCGACGGTGAACACTGAAGCTTTCTTT. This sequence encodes CASMPTVNTEAFF.